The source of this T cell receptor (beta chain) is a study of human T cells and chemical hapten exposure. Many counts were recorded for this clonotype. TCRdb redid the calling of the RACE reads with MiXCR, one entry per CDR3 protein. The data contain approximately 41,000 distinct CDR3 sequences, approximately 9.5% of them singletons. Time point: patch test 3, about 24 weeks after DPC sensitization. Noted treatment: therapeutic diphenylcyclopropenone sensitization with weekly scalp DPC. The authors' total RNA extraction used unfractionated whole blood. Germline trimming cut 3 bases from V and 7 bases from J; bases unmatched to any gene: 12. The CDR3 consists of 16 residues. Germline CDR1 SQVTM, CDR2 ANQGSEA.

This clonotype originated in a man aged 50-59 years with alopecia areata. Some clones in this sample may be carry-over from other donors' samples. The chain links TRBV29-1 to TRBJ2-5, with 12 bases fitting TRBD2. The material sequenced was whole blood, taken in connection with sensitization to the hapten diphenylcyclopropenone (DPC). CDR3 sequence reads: CSVDLSSGRAGGTQYF. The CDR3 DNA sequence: TGCAGCGTTGATTTGTCTAGCGGGAGGGCCGGGGGGACCCAGTACTTC. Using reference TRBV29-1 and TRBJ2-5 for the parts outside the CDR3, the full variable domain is SAVISQKPSRDICQRGTSLTIQCQVDSQVTMMFWYRQQPGQSLTLIATANQGSEATYESGFVIDKFPISRPNLTFSTLTVSNMSPEDSSIYLCSVDLSSGRAGGTQYFGPGTRLLVL.